This T cell receptor beta chain emerged from a study of T cells after yellow fever vaccination. V dropped 1 base and J dropped 5 bases, with 11 bases sitting between them. The CDR3 contains 15 residues. There are many counts of this clonotype. Its antigen is undetermined. Overall study results and limits: The secondary response was weaker, and its peak arrived faster, on day 5 versus 15. Abundant clonotypes from the bulk population could have been carried over as contaminants into FACS-sorted repertoires. A large majority of primary-vaccination clones showed up again after the booster (approximately 95% CD4, approximately 90% CD8).

TCRdb processed the 5' RACE reads anew with MiXCR; each CDR3 protein has one entry. The data show a few hundred thousand distinct CDR3 sequences, around 4% seen once. V and J are TRBV12-3 or TRBV12-4 and TRBJ1-4; D perhaps matches TRBD1 (5 bases). The sequence derives from a man aged 18 to 30 who received the YFV17D yellow fever vaccine. The sample was PBMCs, taken on the day of the yellow fever booster vaccination. The chain's CDR3 is CASSLVNGGNEKLFF. CDR3 nucleotide sequence: TGTGCCAGCAGTTTAGTCAACGGGGGAAATGAAAAACTGTTTTTT.